This is a list of T cell receptor beta chains from one sample in a study of long-term antiretroviral therapy in people with HIV. Here immunoSEQ multiplex PCR was the method, and the copy in TCRdb shows in-frame clones only, minus some. There are 40,000 or so clones in the sample; around 83% occur only once, and 6.2% lies in the top ten. The sequenced sample was unsorted PBMCs, obtained 1 year after starting antiretroviral therapy. The origin of the receptors is a man in his late teens or twenties with HIV. The CDR3 runs from the conserved cysteine through the conserved F or W. D genes are given only for firm matches. The listing skips clone size in some rows; elsewhere it reads once, few, many or a size class.

v_call	clone_size	j_call	d_call	cdr3_nt	cdr3_aa
TRBV27	NA	TRBJ2-7	NA	TGTGCCAGCAGTTTTCACCAAACCTACGAGCAGTACTTC	CASSFHQTYEQYF
TRBV7-2	NA	TRBJ2-3	NA	TGTGCCAGCAGCCGGGACCGAAGCACAGATACGCAGTATTTT	CASSRDRSTDTQYF
TRBV7-9	NA	TRBJ2-5	TRBD2	TGTGCCAGCAGCCCCCTAGCCGGGAGGGAGACCCAGTACTTC	CASSPLAGRETQYF
TRBV6-7	NA	TRBJ1-1	TRBD1	TGTGCCAGCAGTTACTCTCTGGGACAGGGGGCCCCCCAGCCTAACACTGAAGCTTTCTTT	CASSYSLGQGAPQPNTEAFF
TRBV19	NA	TRBJ2-1	NA	TGTGCCAGTAGTCGGCACAATGAGCAGTTCTTC	CASSRHNEQFF
TRBV6-1	few	TRBJ1-5	NA	TGTGCCAGCAGCACACGATATAGCAATCAGCCCCAGCATTTT	CASSTRYSNQPQHF
TRBV18	NA	TRBJ1-2	NA	TGTGCCAGCTCACCTAGTCAAGAGCTGGGGGATGGCTACACCTTC	CASSPSQELGDGYTF
TRBV7-9	few	TRBJ1-4	NA	TGTGCCAGCAGCTTAAAAGGCGCAACTAATGAAAAACTGTTTTTT	CASSLKGATNEKLFF
TRBV4-3	NA	TRBJ2-7	NA	TGCGCCAGCAGCCAAGACCTCGGACAGCAGAGCTACGAGCAGTACTTC	CASSQDLGQQSYEQYF
TRBV11-1	NA	TRBJ2-3	NA	TGTGCCAGCAGCTTCGGCAGGGCAGATACGCAGTATTTT	CASSFGRADTQYF
TRBV9	NA	TRBJ2-1	NA	TGTGCCAGCAGCGAACAGGGAAATGCCTACAATGAGCAGTTCTTC	CASSEQGNAYNEQFF
TRBV7-9	once	TRBJ1-1	NA	TGTGCCAGCAGCTCAGGGGTTACCACTGAAGCTTTCTTT	CASSSGVTTEAFF
TRBV18	NA	TRBJ1-1	NA	TGTGCCAGCTCACCTCCTAGGGTGTCCATGAACACTGAAGCTTTCTTT	CASSPPRVSMNTEAFF
TRBV19	few	TRBJ2-1	TRBD2	TGTGCCAGTAGTGCCCTTTCTAGCGGGGACCACAATGAGCAGTTCTTC	CASSALSSGDHNEQFF
TRBV12-5	NA	TRBJ2-7	NA	TGTGCTAGTGGTTTGGTACTCACAGGGAAACGCGAGCAGTACTTC	CASGLVLTGKREQYF
TRBV6-5	NA	TRBJ1-1	TRBD1	TGTGCCAGCAGTTCCTTTGACAGGGCGCTAAACACTGAAGCTTTCTTT	CASSSFDRALNTEAFF
TRBV5-1	NA	TRBJ1-1	NA	TGCGCCAGCAGCGCCCGGGACGCCTTGAACACTGAAGCTTTCTTT	CASSARDALNTEAFF
TRBV2	NA	TRBJ2-5	TRBD1	TGTGCCAGCAGTCCCGGGACAGGGGAACAAGAGACCCAGTACTTC	CASSPGTGEQETQYF
TRBV27	few	TRBJ1-2	TRBD1	TGTGCCAGCAGTCTTTCGACAGGGGGCGCCGGGGGCTACACCTTC	CASSLSTGGAGGYTF
TRBV27	NA	TRBJ2-7	NA	TGTGCCAGCAGCCCCGACCCCCAGGGGAAGCGGTACTTC	CASSPDPQGKRYF
TRBV20-1	NA	TRBJ1-1	NA	TGCAGTGCTGACGGGGCTTTCTTT	CSADGAFF
TRBV9	NA	TRBJ1-2	NA	TGTGCCAGCAGCGCCCAAAATAGTGATACGGTGACAGCTAACTATGGCTACACCTTC	CASSAQNSDTVTANYGYTF
TRBV28	NA	TRBJ2-1	NA	TGTGCCAGCAGCCCCGGGGGCGTGAACTACAATGAGCAGTTCTTC	CASSPGGVNYNEQFF
TRBV9	NA	TRBJ2-1	NA	TGTGCCAGCAGCTCTACCCCGGGGACTTTCTACAATGAGCAGTTCTTC	CASSSTPGTFYNEQFF
TRBV4-1	NA	TRBJ2-7	NA	TGCGCCAGCAGCCAAATGGTGACCCCAGAGGGGGACGAGCAGTACTTC	CASSQMVTPEGDEQYF
TRBV5-1	NA	TRBJ2-5	NA	TGCGCCAGCAGCGCACCTAGGGAGACCCAGTACTTC	CASSAPRETQYF
TRBV5-5	NA	TRBJ2-3	NA	TGTGCCAGCAGCTTCGGGCTTGCAGAGGGGCCTTCTCGGGGGACAGATACGCAGTATTTT	CASSFGLAEGPSRGTDTQYF
TRBV28	once	TRBJ2-1	NA	TGTGCCAGCAGTTTATCTGGGAGAAGAGGCTCCTACAATGAGCAGTTCTTC	CASSLSGRRGSYNEQFF
TRBV18	NA	TRBJ2-2	NA	TGTGCCAGCTCACTCCACCCCCCGAACACCGGGGAGCTGTTTTTT	CASSLHPPNTGELFF
TRBV7-9	NA	TRBJ1-2	NA	TGTGCCAGCAGCTTTGCGAGACATCTCTCTATAGCTAACTATGGCTACACCTTC	CASSFARHLSIANYGYTF
TRBV11-2	NA	TRBJ2-1	TRBD2	TGTGCCAGCAGCTCCCTGGGACTAGCGGGAGATGAGCAGTTCTTC	CASSSLGLAGDEQFF
TRBV27	once	TRBJ1-1	NA	TGTGCCAGCAGGCTAGGGGTTAACACTGAAGCTTTCTTT	CASRLGVNTEAFF
TRBV7-8	once	TRBJ2-7	NA	TGTGCCAGCAGCTTAGTCCCCAGGGTCGACGAGCAGTACTTC	CASSLVPRVDEQYF
TRBV28	NA	TRBJ2-4	NA	TGTGCCAGCCAGGGGCGCGACATTCAGTACTTC	CASQGRDIQYF